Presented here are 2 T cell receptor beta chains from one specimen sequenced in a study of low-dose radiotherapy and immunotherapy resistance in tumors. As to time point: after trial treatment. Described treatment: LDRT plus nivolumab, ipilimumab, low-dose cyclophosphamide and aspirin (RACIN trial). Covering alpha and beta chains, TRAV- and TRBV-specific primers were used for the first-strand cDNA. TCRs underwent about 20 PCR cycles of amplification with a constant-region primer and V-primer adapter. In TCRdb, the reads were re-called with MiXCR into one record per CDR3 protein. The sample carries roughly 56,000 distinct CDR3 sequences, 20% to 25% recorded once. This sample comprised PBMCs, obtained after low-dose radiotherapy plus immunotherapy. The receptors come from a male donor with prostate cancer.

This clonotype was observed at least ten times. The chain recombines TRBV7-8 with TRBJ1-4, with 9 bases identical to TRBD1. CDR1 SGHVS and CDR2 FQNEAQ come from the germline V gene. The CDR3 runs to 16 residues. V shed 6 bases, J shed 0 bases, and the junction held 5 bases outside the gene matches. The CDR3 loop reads CASRKWDRATNEKLFF. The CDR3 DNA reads TGTGCCAGCAGGAAGTGGGACAGGGCAACTAATGAAAAACTGTTTTTT.

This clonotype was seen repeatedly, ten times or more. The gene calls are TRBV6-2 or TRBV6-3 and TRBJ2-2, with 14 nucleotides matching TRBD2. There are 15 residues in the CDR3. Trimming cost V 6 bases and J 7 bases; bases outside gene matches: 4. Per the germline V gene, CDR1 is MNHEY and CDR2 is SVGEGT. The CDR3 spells CASRRTSGGSGELFF. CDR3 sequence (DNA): TGTGCCAGCAGACGGACTAGCGGGGGGAGCGGGGAGCTGTTTTTT.